This T cell receptor beta chain was recorded in a study of blood T cell repertoires in COVID-19. Overall study: Sample material is recorded as cDNA or gDNA derived from T cells, B-cell-depleted T cells, or PBMCs.

This CDR3 spans 15 amino acids. Between the trimmed V and J ends, which lost 5 bases and 3 bases, there was a span of 17 bases. Germline lookup yields CDR1 SGHVS and CDR2 FNYEAQ. Under the authors' procedure: Estimated nucleated cell counts came from reference gene primer amplification. Assay: immunoSEQ multiplex PCR; the TCRdb copy retains only in-frame clones and omits some. V, J and clone size are those of that table, while D and trimming were read from the DNA. This table has about 72,000 clones, approximately 85% appearing once. The sample taken for sequencing was peripheral blood. The receptor's source is a woman at least 80 years old with active or convalescent COVID-19. This chain links TRBV7-6 with TRBJ2-7; maybe TRBD1 (5 bases). The CDR3 DNA sequence: TGTGCCAGCAGCCCGCAGGGAACCCTGAACTACGAGCAGTACTTC. Translated, it gives CASSPQGTLNYEQYF.